This T cell receptor (beta chain) was documented in a study of blood T cells in healthy people across ages. Findings of the study overall: Both higher diversity and more naive CD4+ cells marked long-lived donors when set against aged donors.

V gave up 5 bases and J gave up 7 bases, with 17 bases separating them. This CDR3 spans 15 amino acids. Germline lookup yields CDR1 MNHNY and CDR2 SVGAGI (reference sequence). The authors ran a second PCR of about 7 to 12 cycles using a sample-barcoded 5' primer and a J-beta primer mix. MiXCR, run by TCRdb on the 5' RACE reads, gives a single entry per CDR3 protein. This sample has about 1.1 million distinct CDR3 sequences, with less than 45% found just once. Each sample used at least 6 million PBMCs. On this clonotype itself: Its antigen remains unidentified.

This receptor was identified in a man between 18 and 29 years old in good health. The sample taken for sequencing was blood. V and J are TRBV6-6 and TRBJ1-4; D perhaps matches TRBD1 (5 bases). CDR3 protein: CASSPVRDHLEKLFF. CDR3 in DNA: TGTGCCAGCAGTCCCGTTCGGGACCATCTTGAAAAACTGTTTTTT.